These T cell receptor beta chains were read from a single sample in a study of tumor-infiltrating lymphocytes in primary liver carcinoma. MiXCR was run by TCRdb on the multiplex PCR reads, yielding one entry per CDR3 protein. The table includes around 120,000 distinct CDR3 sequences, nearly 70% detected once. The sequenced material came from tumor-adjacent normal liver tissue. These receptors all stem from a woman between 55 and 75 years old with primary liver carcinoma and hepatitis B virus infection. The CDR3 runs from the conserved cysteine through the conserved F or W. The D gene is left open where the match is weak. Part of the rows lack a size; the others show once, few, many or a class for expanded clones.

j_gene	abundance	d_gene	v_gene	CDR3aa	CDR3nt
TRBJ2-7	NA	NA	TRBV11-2	CASSLGTGGTYEQYF	TGTGCCAGCAGCTTAGGGACAGGCGGGACCTACGAGCAGTACTTC
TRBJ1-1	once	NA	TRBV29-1	CGVGMVEGTEAFF	TGCGGCGTTGGTATGGTGGAAGGCACTGAAGCTTTCTTT
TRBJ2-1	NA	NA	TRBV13	CASSTVYNEMFF	TGTGCCAGCAGCACCGTCTACAATGAGATGTTCTTC
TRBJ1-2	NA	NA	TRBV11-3	CASSLNTDGYTF	TGTGCCAGCAGCCTTAATACTGATGGCTACACGTTC
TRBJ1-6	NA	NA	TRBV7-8	CASCVRQGPSTPLHF	TGTGCCAGCTGTGTTAGGCAGGGTCCGAGTACACCCCTCCACTTT
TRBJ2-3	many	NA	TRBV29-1	CSVPFGGVGDTQYF	TGCAGCGTCCCCTTCGGGGGAGTAGGGGATACGCAGTATTTT
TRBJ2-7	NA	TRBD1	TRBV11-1	CANSSTRDRGYEQYF	TGTGCCAACAGCAGCACCCGGGACAGGGGTTACGAGCAGTACTTC
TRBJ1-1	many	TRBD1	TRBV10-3	CATTGTVNTEAFF	TGTGCCACTACCGGGACAGTGAACACTGAAGCTTTCTTT
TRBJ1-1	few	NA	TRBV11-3	CASSLQESTEAFF	TGTGCCAGTAGCTTACAGGAGAGCACTGAAGCTTTCTTT
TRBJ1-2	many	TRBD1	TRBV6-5	CASRGQVYGYTF	TGTGCCAGCAGGGGACAGGTCTATGGCTACACCTTC
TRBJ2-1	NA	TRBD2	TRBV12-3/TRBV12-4	CASSSSGTNYNEHFF	TGTGCCAGCAGCTCATCCGGGACTAACTACAATGAGCACTTCTTC
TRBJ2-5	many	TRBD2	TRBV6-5	CASSTRLAGEETQYF	TGTGCCAGCAGTACGAGACTAGCAGGTGAAGAGACCCAGTACTTC